The next 5 T cell receptor beta chains were all read from a single sample in a study of cytomegalovirus exposure and HLA in healthy donors. The primer mix had 60 Vbeta and 13 Jbeta primers. Libraries were prepared by immunoSEQ multiplex PCR; TCRdb keeps only in-frame clonotypes and omits some of them. The sample lists roughly 150,000 clones; approximately 79% were seen once. Sequenced material: PBMCs. The receptors shown here come from a woman aged 30 to 39 in good health and CMV-seronegative.

The J gene is TRBJ2-2, the V gene TRBV5-1, with TRBD1 matching over 12 bases. The trim removed 2 bases at V and 2 bases at J, leaving 10 bases unmatched. Germline CDR1 is SGHRS and CDR2 is YFSETQ. The CDR3 is 19 residues long. The chain's CDR3 is CASSLLGTGGARNTGELFF. For the CDR3, the DNA is TGCGCCAGCAGCTTACTCGGGACAGGGGGCGCACGAAACACCGGGGAGCTGTTTTTT. Drawing the rest from reference TRBV5-1 and TRBJ2-2, the complete variable domain is KAGVTQTPRYLIKTRGQQVTLSCSPISGHRSVSWYQQTPGQGLQFLFEYFSETQRNKGNFPGRFSGRQFSNSRSEMNVSTLELGDSALYLCASSLLGTGGARNTGELFFGEGSRLTVL.

The CDR3 sequence is CASSELKTGGNYGYTF. The CDR3 coding sequence is TGTGCCAGCAGTGAACTAAAAACAGGAGGGAACTATGGCTACACCTTC. V gene TRBV2 combines with J gene TRBJ1-2; tentative D call: TRBD1 (5 bases). The CDR3 has 16 amino acids. Germline lookup yields CDR1 SNHLY and CDR2 FYNNEI. With 2 bases removed from V and 2 bases from J, the gap between germline ends came to 15 bases.

The table lists this clone with a few counts. The rearrangement joins TRBV6-5 to TRBJ1-1; the match to TRBD1 covers 7 bases. CDR3 length equals 14 residues. V gave up 0 bases and J gave up 4 bases; unmatched junction bases: 2. The germline CDR1 and CDR2 sequences are MNHEY and SVGAGI. CDR3 coding DNA: TGTGCCAGCAGTTACTCGACAGGGACCACTGAAGCTTTCTTT. Translation: CASSYSTGTTEAFF.

The chain carries TRBV11-2 and TRBJ2-7; 9 bases are a match to TRBD1. J lost 3 bases, V lost 5 bases, and 8 bases had no gene match. The germline V gene has CDR1 SGHAT and CDR2 FQNNGV. This CDR3 is built from 15 residues. DNA for the CDR3: TGTGCCAGCAGCCCCACAGGGGGCCTAAACTACGAGCAGTACTTC. Protein: CASSPTGGLNYEQYF.

This sequence joins TRBV9 and TRBJ2-7, with D possibly being TRBD1 (6 bases). Looked up from germline, CDR1 is SGDLS and CDR2 is YYNGEE. Trimming left V 1 base short and J 3 bases short, with 14 bases between. This CDR3 is built from 15 residues. The CDR3 nucleotides are TGTGCCAGCAGCGTAAATGAGGGGGACCGCTACGAGCAGTACTTC. Translated: CASSVNEGDRYEQYF.